The 3 T cell receptor beta chains below come from one sample, sequenced in a study of T cells after yellow fever vaccination. Using its own MiXCR run on the 5' RACE reads, TCRdb lists one record per CDR3 protein. The sample lists about 220,000 distinct CDR3 sequences, more than 3% occurring once. The source material was CD4+ T cells sorted from PBMCs, sampled 10 days after the yellow fever booster vaccination. Receptor source: a man aged 18 to 29 who received the YFV17D yellow fever vaccine.

Ten or more counts support this clonotype. The chain has TRBV4-1 and TRBJ1-4; 7 positions agree with TRBD1. This CDR3 region has 15 residues. The germline V gene has CDR1 MGHRA and CDR2 YSYEKL. With 0 bases clipped from V and 7 bases from J, the junction kept 5 bases outside the gene matches. The CDR3 DNA reads TGCGCCAGCAGCCAAGAAAACAGGGGTTTTGAAAAACTGTTTTTT. Amino acid sequence: CASSQENRGFEKLFF.

This clonotype was detected many times. The rearrangement uses TRBV20-1 and TRBJ1-4; no firm D call. Germline loops: CDR1 DFQATT, CDR2 SNEGSKA (reference sequence). The V and J ends lost 7 bases and 0 bases respectively, with 9 bases between them. The CDR3 length is 13 residues. The CDR3 sequence: CSVEAPTNEKLFF. CDR3 coding DNA: TGCAGTGTTGAGGCCCCAACTAATGAAAAACTGTTTTTT.

This clonotype occurred a few times. The rearrangement links TRBV5-6 to TRBJ2-3; D gene unclear. Germline-derived CDR1 and CDR2 are SGHDT and YYEEEE. This CDR3 region has 11 residues. V was pared by 4 bases and J by 2 bases, with 2 bases between. The CDR3 spells CASSDTDTQYF. DNA of the CDR3: TGTGCCAGCAGCGACACAGATACGCAGTATTTT.